Below, 10 T cell receptor beta chains from the same sample are listed, as sequenced in a study of T cell responses to AZD1222 COVID-19 vaccine (dated by TCRdb to about 2021). Library generation was performed with the immunoSEQ multiplex PCR assay. As stored in TCRdb, this immuneACCESS dataset retains in-frame rearrangements with V and J assigned. A fraction of the clones does not appear; measured against another copy, unresolved V genes explain less than half of the discrepancy, and the remainder lacks a known reason. Here the sample has around 120,000 clones; roughly 90% occur a single time. More than 3% of the sample comes from the top ten. The time point label, as the study defines it: baseline before first vaccination. The material sequenced was peripheral blood, taken on day 0 of AZD1222 vaccination. The receptors shown here come from an adult in good health.

The V and J genes are TRBV19 and TRBJ2-1; the D gene is possibly TRBD1 (6 bases). CDR1 and CDR2 from the germline V gene are LNHDA and SQIVND (reference sequence). The CDR3 has 14 amino acids. V was cut by 3 bases and J by 3 bases, with 9 bases left in between. CDR3 in amino acids: CASSILGGYNEQFF. The CDR3 DNA sequence: TGTGCCAGTAGTATCCTAGGGGGCTACAATGAGCAGTTCTTC.

The chain combines TRBV7-8 with TRBJ1-1, with TRBD1 as a possible D gene (5 bases). Trimming pared 5 bases from V and 1 base from J, leaving 14 bases between. CDR1 SGHVS and CDR2 FQNEAQ come from the germline V gene. The CDR3 extends over 15 amino acids. The CDR3 region is CASSALDIGNTEAFF. The DNA for the CDR3 is TGTGCCAGCAGCGCCTTGGACATCGGGAACACTGAAGCTTTCTTT. Complete variable domain (other parts from reference TRBV7-8 and TRBJ1-1): GAGVSQSPRYKVAKRGQDVALRCDPISGHVSLFWYQQALGQGPEFLTYFQNEAQLDKSGLPSDRFFAERPEGSVSTLKIQRTQQEDSAVYLCASSALDIGNTEAFFGQGTRLTVV.

The gene calls are TRBV11-2 and TRBJ2-7; D not certain. Trimming left V 0 bases short and J 0 bases short, with 9 bases between. Germline values: CDR1 SGHAT, CDR2 FQNNGV. CDR3 length: 15 amino acids. The chain's CDR3 is CASSLDHGDSYEQYF. In DNA, the CDR3 is TGTGCCAGCAGCTTAGATCACGGAGACTCCTACGAGCAGTACTTC. Together with reference TRBV11-2 and TRBJ2-7, the CDR3 gives the full variable domain: EAGVAQSPRYKIIEKRQSVAFWCNPISGHATLYWYQQILGQGPKLLIQFQNNGVVDDSQLPKDRFSAERLKGVDSTLKIQPAKLEDSAVYLCASSLDHGDSYEQYFGPGTRLTVT.

V usage is TRBV6-4 and J usage is TRBJ2-5; 12 bases line up with TRBD2. V gave up 4 bases and J gave up 4 bases; unmatched junction bases: 4. Germline V CDR1 and CDR2: MRHNA, SNTAGT. This CDR3 has 15 residues. CDR3 loop: CASSASGGAAETQYF. The DNA of the CDR3 is TGTGCCAGCAGTGCTAGCGGGGGGGCCGCAGAGACCCAGTACTTC.

CDR3 bases: TGCGCCAGCAGGCTAGCGGGGGCCGGAGATACGCAGTATTTT. Translated: CASRLAGAGDTQYF. The J gene is TRBJ2-3, the V gene TRBV5-1; the match to TRBD2 covers 10 bases. The CDR3 loop spans 14 amino acids. V was clipped by 5 bases and J by 5 bases; unmatched bases: 5. CDR1 and CDR2 (germline): SGHRS, YFSETQ.

The genes are TRBV4-3 and TRBJ2-3; 9 positions match TRBD2. V lost 0 bases, J lost 5 bases, and 9 bases stayed unmatched. There are 17 residues in the CDR3. Per the germline V gene, CDR1 is LGHNA and CDR2 is YSLEER. Here the CDR3 DNA reads TGCGCCAGCAGCCAAGATCTGGGCGGGGGGGGGCAAGATACGCAGTATTTT. Encoded protein: CASSQDLGGGGQDTQYF.

The chain recombines TRBV6-5 with TRBJ2-4; 7 positions match TRBD1. There are 15 residues in the CDR3. Per the germline V gene, CDR1 is MNHEY and CDR2 is SVGAGI. V lost 5 bases to trimming and J lost 0 bases; unmatched junction nucleotides: 4. CDR3 residues: CASSHRGLAKNIQYF. The CDR3 DNA sequence: TGTGCCAGCAGTCACAGGGGCCTAGCCAAAAACATTCAGTACTTC.

The rearrangement links TRBV7-9 to TRBJ1-1; 12 nucleotides align to TRBD1. Losses at the gene ends were 1 base for V and 5 bases for J; bases not matched to a gene: 5. The CDR3 length is 16 residues. Germline V gives CDR1 SEHNR, CDR2 FQNEAQ (reference sequence). CDR3 amino acids: CASSLGRDRGRTEAFF. CDR3 bases: TGTGCCAGCAGCTTAGGGCGGGACAGGGGGCGGACTGAAGCTTTCTTT.

The chain uses TRBV24-1 and TRBJ2-1, with D perhaps TRBD2 (5 bases). The CDR3 runs to 12 residues. V lost 4 bases to trimming and J lost 5 bases, with 5 bases between them. The germline V gene encodes CDR1 KGHDR and CDR2 SFDVKD. DNA for the CDR3: TGTGCCACCAGTGAGCGGGACAATGAGCAGTTCTTC. It specifies CATSERDNEQFF.

This chain links TRBV11-2 with TRBJ2-7, with 7 bases fitting TRBD1. The germline V gene has CDR1 SGHAT and CDR2 FQNNGV. Losses at the gene ends were 4 bases for V and 2 bases for J; bases not matched to a gene: 11. This CDR3 comprises 16 residues. The CDR3 DNA sequence: TGTGCCAGCAGCTCGCCGACAGGGCTAGGAACCTACGAGCAGTACTTC. Translated: CASSSPTGLGTYEQYF.